These 21 T cell receptor beta chains share one sample of origin, sequenced in a study of blood T cell repertoires in COVID-19. Measured with immunoSEQ multiplex PCR; TCRdb has only the in-frame clones, and not every one. Counted here are roughly 250,000 clones, 84% occurring once; the ten biggest clones make up about 4.5%. Sequencing was carried out using peripheral blood. The receptors here all came from a man aged 45-60 years with active or convalescent COVID-19.

This sequence joins TRBV24-1 and TRBJ2-6, with D maybe TRBD1 (6 bases). Germline CDR1 KGHDR, CDR2 SFDVKD. With 4 bases removed from V and 3 bases from J, the gap between germline ends came to 12 bases. The CDR3 runs to 16 residues. The CDR3 here is CATSDHRADGANVLTF. The CDR3 nucleotides are TGTGCCACCAGTGACCACAGGGCTGATGGGGCCAACGTCCTGACTTTC.

CDR3 nucleotides: TGTGCCAGCAGCCAATCGCGGATAAACCCGTATGGCTACACCTTC. Its translation is CASSQSRINPYGYTF. The rearrangement joins TRBV3-1 (or the pseudogene TRBV3-2) to TRBJ1-2; D uncertain. Trimming stripped 2 bases from V and 5 bases from J, with 15 bases between. CDR1 and CDR2 from the germline V gene are LGHDT and YNNKEL (reference sequence). The CDR3 has 15 amino acids.

This chain connects TRBV19 to TRBJ2-7; D is unresolved. V dropped 5 bases and J dropped 2 bases, with 19 bases sitting between them. The V gene's germline CDR1 is LNHDA and CDR2 SQIVND (reference sequence). This CDR3 has 16 amino acids. CDR3 sequence (DNA): TGTGCCAGTAGTCCCACTCGTGTTTCGTTTGCCTACGAGCAGTACTTC. Protein: CASSPTRVSFAYEQYF.

The J gene is TRBJ2-2, the V gene TRBV7-7, with a tentative D call TRBD2 (6 bases). The V end was cut by 1 base, the J end by 4 bases, with 13 bases between. Germline assignment: CDR1 SSHAT and CDR2 FNYEAQ (reference sequence). The CDR3 is 16 residues long. CDR3 nucleotides: TGTGCCAGCAGCTTAGGTGTCGGGGAGGCCACCGGGGAGCTGTTTTTT. Residues: CASSLGVGEATGELFF.

The chain carries TRBV14 and TRBJ2-2, with D possibly being TRBD2 (5 bases). The CDR3 is 16 amino acids. Trimming left V 0 bases short and J 3 bases short, with 11 bases between. Germline loops: CDR1 SGHDN, CDR2 FVKESK. The CDR3 nucleotides are TGTGCCAGCAGCCAAGAGGGAGACTCGTACACCGGGGAGCTGTTTTTT. Amino acids: CASSQEGDSYTGELFF.

The V and J genes are TRBV7-9 and TRBJ2-5; 8 nucleotides match TRBD1. CDR3 length: 16 residues. J was trimmed by 0 bases and V by 5 bases; bases with no gene match: 8. Germline lookup yields CDR1 SEHNR and CDR2 FQNEAQ (reference sequence). CDR3 residues: CASSRRTGPDQETQYF. For the CDR3, the DNA is TGTGCCAGCAGCCGACGGACAGGGCCCGACCAAGAGACCCAGTACTTC. The full variable domain, completed using reference TRBV7-9 and TRBJ2-5, is DTGVSQNPRHKITKRGQNVTFRCDPISEHNRLYWYRQTLGQGPEFLTYFQNEAQLEKSRLLSDRFSAERPKGSFSTLEIQRTEQGDSAMYLCASSRRTGPDQETQYFGPGTRLLVL.

The J gene is TRBJ1-1, the V gene TRBV18, with TRBD1 as a possible D gene (5 bases). Germline V CDR1 and CDR2: KGHSH, LQKENI. V lost 3 bases and J 5 bases, leaving 10 bases between the germline ends. The CDR3 spans 13 residues. In DNA form, the CDR3 reads TGTGCCAGCTCACCCTTTGGGGGGACTGAAGCTTTCTTT. It codes for CASSPFGGTEAFF.

This clone was counted only a few times. In DNA, the CDR3 is TGTGCCAGCAGTTACGGCAGTCGGGATTCACCCCTCCACTTT. It translates to CASSYGSRDSPLHF. V and J are TRBV6-6 and TRBJ1-6; the D is unclear. The germline gives CDR1 MNHNY, CDR2 SVGAGI (reference sequence). Trimming stripped 2 bases from V and 8 bases from J, with 10 bases between. This CDR3 comprises 14 residues.

The chain is built from TRBV2 and TRBJ1-4; maybe TRBD1 (6 bases). Germline V gene sequence: CDR1 SNHLY, CDR2 FYNNEI. The CDR3 totals 15 residues. With 3 bases removed from V and 4 bases from J, the gap between germline ends came to 12 bases. This chain's CDR3 is CASSELTGINEKLFF. The CDR3 DNA is TGTGCCAGCAGTGAGCTCACAGGGATTAATGAAAAACTGTTTTTT.

The genes are TRBV6-2 or TRBV6-3 and TRBJ2-5; D is unresolved. Germline assignment: CDR1 MNHEY and CDR2 SVGEGT. The CDR3 contains 14 residues. Deletions cut 4 bases from V and 4 bases from J, with 13 bases between. CDR3: CASSSSWPRETQYF. The CDR3 DNA reads as TGTGCCAGCAGTTCTTCATGGCCAAGAGAGACCCAGTACTTC.

This sequence joins TRBV6-4 and TRBJ1-1; D may be TRBD1 (5 bases). This CDR3 has 13 residues. V was cut by 4 bases and J by 2 bases, with 8 bases left in between. Germline CDR1 and CDR2: MRHNA and SNTAGT. For the CDR3, the DNA is TGTGCCAGCAGTGTGGACACAAACACTGAAGCTTTCTTT. Amino acid sequence: CASSVDTNTEAFF.

This clone showed up just a few times. The J gene is TRBJ1-3, the V gene TRBV5-6; D may be TRBD1 (6 bases). The germline gives CDR1 SGHDT, CDR2 YYEEEE. V was cut by 4 bases and J by 0 bases, with 11 bases left in between. The CDR3 is 15 residues long. The CDR3 loop is CASSAGTLSGNTIYF. The CDR3, as DNA: TGTGCCAGCAGCGCCGGGACACTCTCTGGAAACACCATATATTTT.

The J gene is TRBJ2-7, the V gene TRBV10-3; 7 bases map to TRBD1. The CDR3 contains 12 residues. Germline lookup yields CDR1 ENHRY and CDR2 SYGVKD. V lost 10 bases and J lost 7; bases outside the gene matches: 10. CDR3: CATSRDSYEQYF. CDR3 DNA: TGTGCCACGTCCCGGGACAGCTATGAGCAGTACTTC.

The chain carries TRBV7-6 and TRBJ2-5, with 8 bases fitting TRBD2. This CDR3 has 15 residues. Germline loops: CDR1 SGHVS, CDR2 FNYEAQ. The J segment lost 5 bases and the V segment lost 4 bases, leaving 9 bases of the junction unmatched. In DNA form, the CDR3 reads TGTGCCAGCAGCTCGCCAGGGCGGGGGGCGGAGACCCAGTACTTC. It translates to CASSSPGRGAETQYF. Full variable domain (outside the CDR3, taken from reference TRBV7-6 and TRBJ2-5): GAGVSQSPRYKVTKRGQDVALRCDPISGHVSLYWYRQALGQGPEFLTYFNYEAQQDKSGLPNDRFSAERPEGSISTLTIQRTEQRDSAMYRCASSSPGRGAETQYFGPGTRLLVL.

In its sample, this clone was seen once. The chain uses TRBV3-1 (or the pseudogene TRBV3-2) and TRBJ1-1; D might be TRBD1 (5 bases). V was trimmed by 4 bases and J by 0 bases, leaving 12 bases between them. Germline loops: CDR1 LGHDT, CDR2 YNNKEL (reference sequence). The length of the CDR3 is 15 residues. In nucleotides, the CDR3 is TGTGCCAGCAGCCGGGGGGGGGTTATGAACACTGAAGCTTTCTTT. Translation gives CASSRGGVMNTEAFF.

The CDR3 protein is CASSIVGTSGGSYQETQYF. In nucleotides, the CDR3 is TGTGCCAGTAGTATAGTAGGGACTAGCGGGGGCTCGTACCAAGAGACCCAGTACTTC. J is TRBJ2-5 and V is TRBV19, with 14 bases lining up with TRBD2. This CDR3 spans 19 amino acids. After removal of 1 base from V and 0 bases from J, the junction contained 7 bases not matched to a gene. Per germline, CDR1 LNHDA and CDR2 SQIVND (reference sequence).

J is TRBJ1-2 and V is TRBV27; TRBD1 matches at 8 bases. The CDR3 spans 21 residues. Germline V lookup: CDR1 MNHEY, CDR2 SMNVEV (reference sequence). J gave up 1 base and V 0 bases, and 19 bases lay outside the gene matches. In DNA form, the CDR3 reads TGTGCCAGCAGTTTATCGAGTAGAGGAACCAGGGGGCCTGGGGATAACTATGGCTACACCTTC. It is translated as CASSLSSRGTRGPGDNYGYTF.

This clone has only one observation. The V and J genes are TRBV4-1 and TRBJ2-2; 9 nucleotides agree with TRBD2. The ends lost 5 bases at V and 3 bases at J; junction bases unmatched: 7. CDR3 length equals 16 residues. CDR1 MGHRA and CDR2 YSYEKL come from the germline V gene. CDR3 loop: CASSGGGARDTGELFF. The CDR3 DNA is TGCGCCAGCAGCGGCGGGGGGGCCAGGGACACCGGGGAGCTGTTTTTT.

V usage is TRBV19 and J usage is TRBJ2-3; 9 bases agree with TRBD1. V lost 4 bases and J lost 2; bases outside the gene matches: 16. CDR1 and CDR2 from the germline V gene are LNHDA and SQIVND (reference sequence). The CDR3 totals 19 residues. Here the CDR3 reads CASSTQGAKWWTYTDTQYF. CDR3 coding DNA: TGTGCCAGTAGTACACAGGGGGCGAAGTGGTGGACTTACACAGATACGCAGTATTTT.

The genes are TRBV7-8 and TRBJ2-2; the match to TRBD2 covers 10 bases. The CDR3 has 17 amino acids. CDR1 and CDR2 (germline): SGHVS, FQNEAQ. J gave up 0 bases and V 1 base, and 2 bases lay outside the gene matches. The CDR3 sequence: CASSLGSGGANTGELFF. For the CDR3, the DNA is TGTGCCAGCAGCTTAGGAAGCGGGGGGGCGAACACCGGGGAGCTGTTTTTT.

The chain joins TRBV5-5 to TRBJ1-4, with D uncertain. The V end was cut by 4 bases, the J end by 8 bases, with 15 bases between. Looked up from germline, CDR1 is SGHKS and CDR2 is YYEKEE (reference sequence). This CDR3 has 14 amino acids. CDR3 residues: CASSPGGPGEKLFF. The CDR3 bases are TGTGCCAGCAGCCCAGGTGGTCCAGGCGAAAAACTGTTTTTT.